The present TCR beta chain was sequenced within a study of siplizumab effects on memory and regulatory T cells. Of note for this clone: Its antigen is not identified.

V gave up 2 bases and J gave up 3 bases; unmatched junction bases: 0. In germline, CDR1 is MNHNY, CDR2 SVGAGI (reference sequence). The CDR3 extends over 13 amino acids. Findings and caveats of the study: Unstimulated subsets contained matches for only a minor fraction of alloreactive clones. Memory T cells appeared less diverse than naive cells, which seemed to contribute substantially to alloresponse.

Assays were performed on 10^5 or so TCR templates per sample. Profiling relied on immunoSEQ multiplex PCR, and the TCRdb table lists in-frame clones only, not all of them. The data contain roughly 100,000 clones, over 90% of them singletons. The rearrangement links TRBV6-6 to TRBJ2-7; 8 nucleotides match TRBD1. Sequencing was carried out using Tregs sorted from blood. The sequence came from a human donor in good health. The CDR3 DNA sequence: TGTGCCAGCAGTTACACAGGGGGCTACGAGCAGTACTTC. It yields the protein CASSYTGGYEQYF.